These 5 T cell receptor beta chains came from one sample sequenced in a study of cytomegalovirus exposure and HLA in healthy donors listed by TCRdb under 2017. The protocol used for the library was the immunoSEQ multiplex PCR assay. A mixture of 60 forward primers for TCR Vbeta segments and 13 reverse primers for TCR Jbeta segments was used in the multiplex PCR. Imported from immuneACCESS, the table was reduced by TCRdb to in-frame sequences with V and J called. These copies leave out some clones; in studies compared against another copy, an unresolved V gene accounts for under half, and the cause of the remainder is not known. The sample records about 94,000 clones, around two thirds of which are singletons. Roughly 3.9% of the sample belongs to the ten largest clones. Sequencing was performed on PBMCs. The receptors come from a man aged 30-40 years in good health and CMV-seronegative.

The CDR3 loop reads CASSQGTRTRAGELFF. The CDR3 DNA sequence: TGCGCCAGCAGCCAAGGGACGAGGACTAGAGCCGGGGAGCTGTTTTTT. The V and J genes are TRBV4-1 and TRBJ2-2; 7 nucleotides align to TRBD2. CDR1 is MGHRA and CDR2 is YSYEKL in the germline V gene. The CDR3 totals 16 residues. The ends lost 1 base at V and 6 bases at J; junction bases unmatched: 8.

This chain joins TRBV28 and TRBJ2-2; D is possibly TRBD1 (5 bases). Trimming removed 5 bases at V and 1 base at J, with 11 bases between. CDR1 is MDHEN, CDR2 SYDVKM, per germline. The CDR3 is 15 residues long. The CDR3 spells CASSLRAKNTGELFF. The CDR3 nucleotides read TGTGCCAGCAGTCTCAGGGCGAAGAACACCGGGGAGCTGTTTTTT.

The chain combines TRBV6-6 with TRBJ2-5, with D hard to call. Trimming shortened V by 10 bases and J by 1 base, and 19 bases separated the two germline ends. There are 15 residues in the CDR3. The germline V gene has CDR1 MNHNY and CDR2 SVGAGI (reference sequence). The CDR3 region has the DNA TGTGCCACCTGGGCGAGAACCGACCGCCAAGAGACCCAGTACTTC. Protein sequence: CATWARTDRQETQYF.

The V call is TRBV6-1, the J call TRBJ2-5, with a tentative D call TRBD2 (5 bases). Germline values: CDR1 MNHNS, CDR2 SASEGT. The CDR3 runs 13 residues. Between the trimmed V and J ends, which lost 6 bases and 2 bases, there was a span of 10 bases. DNA for the CDR3: TGTGCCAGCAGGACTTCGGGGCAAGAGACCCAGTACTTC. The encoded protein is CASRTSGQETQYF.

The chain uses TRBV6-1 and TRBJ2-5, with D possibly matching TRBD1 (5 bases). There are 13 residues in the CDR3. Germline V gene sequence: CDR1 MNHNS, CDR2 SASEGT. Between the trimmed V and J ends, which lost 2 bases and 4 bases, there was a span of 8 bases. CDR3 sequence (DNA): TGTGCCAGCAGTGAACAGGGCGCAGAGACCCAGTACTTC. This translates into CASSEQGAETQYF.